These T cell receptor beta chains were read from a single sample in a study of blood T cell repertoires in COVID-19. The table came from immunoSEQ multiplex PCR; TCRdb's copy has only in-frame clones and leaves some out. This table holds fewer than 120,000 clones, about 80% found once. The sample comprised peripheral blood. Source of these receptors: an elderly woman with active or convalescent COVID-19. CDR3s include the opening cysteine and the closing phenylalanine or tryptophan. The D gene is left open where the match is weak. The listing skips clone size in some rows; elsewhere it reads once, few, many or a size class.

CDR3: CASSLRRKSSYNEQFF; DNA: TGTGCCAGCAGCTTGAGGCGGAAGAGCTCCTACAATGAGCAGTTCTTC; J: TRBJ2-1; size: NA; D: NA; V: TRBV7-8; length: 16
CDR3: CASSPQLASSYNEQFF; DNA: TGTGCCAGCAGCCCCCAACTAGCCTCCTCCTACAATGAGCAGTTCTTC; J: TRBJ2-1; size: NA; D: NA; V: TRBV7-3; length: 16
CDR3: CASRPRTSLNEQFF; DNA: TGTGCCAGCAGACCGCGGACTAGCCTCAATGAGCAGTTCTTC; J: TRBJ2-1; size: many; D: TRBD2; V: TRBV7-9; length: 14
CDR3: CASSHPGLAGVQETQYF; DNA: TGCGCCAGCAGCCATCCGGGACTAGCGGGGGTACAAGAGACCCAGTACTTC; J: TRBJ2-5; size: NA; D: TRBD2; V: TRBV4-1; length: 17
CDR3: CASSPSYNSPLHF; DNA: TGTGCCAGCAGCCCATCCTATAATTCACCCCTCCACTTT; J: TRBJ1-6; size: NA; D: NA; V: TRBV7-3; length: 13
CDR3: CASSYGAGYEQYF; DNA: TGTGCCAGCAGTTACGGAGCGGGCTACGAGCAGTACTTC; J: TRBJ2-7; size: NA; D: NA; V: TRBV7-2; length: 13
CDR3: CSAGLLRETQYF; DNA: TGCAGCGCTGGACTACTTCGGGAGACCCAGTACTTC; J: TRBJ2-5; size: NA; D: NA; V: TRBV29-1; length: 12
CDR3: CARARGKSGDEQYF; DNA: TGTGCCAGGGCCCGCGGGAAATCTGGAGACGAGCAGTACTTC; J: TRBJ2-7; size: NA; D: NA; V: TRBV6-5; length: 14
CDR3: CASSISSYGFKSDEQYF; DNA: TGTGCCAGTAGTATTAGTTCGTACGGTTTCAAAAGCGACGAGCAGTACTTC; J: TRBJ2-7; size: NA; D: NA; V: TRBV19; length: 17
CDR3: CASSSTKDRRADTQYF; DNA: TGCGCCAGCAGCAGCACAAAGGACAGGAGGGCAGATACGCAGTATTTT; J: TRBJ2-3; size: NA; D: NA; V: TRBV10-1; length: 16
CDR3: CASSLQNTEAFF; DNA: TGTGCCAGCAGCTTACAGAACACTGAAGCTTTCTTT; J: TRBJ1-1; size: NA; D: NA; V: TRBV7-9; length: 12
CDR3: CASSLTGYGYTF; DNA: TGTGCCAGCAGCTTGACAGGCTATGGCTACACCTTC; J: TRBJ1-2; size: few; D: NA; V: TRBV28; length: 12
CDR3: CASSLRGSDYTDTQYF; DNA: TGTGCCAGCAGCTTGCGTGGCAGTGACTACACAGATACGCAGTATTTT; J: TRBJ2-3; size: NA; D: NA; V: TRBV5-4; length: 16
CDR3: CASSDSGYGYTF; DNA: TGTGCCAGCAGCGACAGTGGCTATGGCTACACCTTC; J: TRBJ1-2; size: NA; D: NA; V: TRBV12-3/TRBV12-4; length: 12
CDR3: CASSSTGQGLYTIYF; DNA: TGTGCCAGCAGCTCAACAGGACAGGGACTTTACACCATATATTTT; J: TRBJ1-3; size: NA; D: TRBD1; V: TRBV7-2; length: 15
CDR3: CAISDRTGSTDTQYF; DNA: TGTGCCATCAGTGATCGGACAGGCAGCACAGATACGCAGTATTTT; J: TRBJ2-3; size: NA; D: TRBD1; V: TRBV10-3; length: 15
CDR3: CASSRTRNTGELFF; DNA: TGTGCCAGCAGCAGAACCAGGAACACCGGGGAGCTGTTTTTT; J: TRBJ2-2; size: NA; D: NA; V: TRBV6-5; length: 14
CDR3: CASNIRDRGSNQPQHF; DNA: TGTGCCAGTAACATTAGGGACAGGGGAAGCAATCAGCCCCAGCATTTT; J: TRBJ1-5; size: NA; D: TRBD1; V: TRBV19; length: 16
CDR3: CASSWGGSNTEAFF; DNA: TGTGCCAGCAGCTGGGGAGGATCTAACACTGAAGCTTTCTTT; J: TRBJ1-1; size: once; D: NA; V: TRBV9; length: 14
CDR3: CASKRDRGFSSYEQYF; DNA: TGTGCCAGCAAAAGGGACAGGGGCTTTAGCTCCTACGAGCAGTACTTC; J: TRBJ2-7; size: NA; D: TRBD1; V: TRBV2; length: 16
CDR3: CASSEAGRSLGGYTF; DNA: TGTGCCAGCAGTGAAGCGGGGCGATCCCTAGGGGGCTACACCTTC; J: TRBJ1-2; size: NA; D: NA; V: TRBV6-1; length: 15
CDR3: CASRWDRVNTEAFF; DNA: TGTGCCAGCAGATGGGACAGGGTGAACACTGAAGCTTTCTTT; J: TRBJ1-1; size: NA; D: TRBD1; V: TRBV2; length: 14
CDR3: CASSLLTYRTGNRTDTQYF; DNA: TGTGCCAGCAGCTTATTGACTTACCGAACAGGGAACCGAACAGATACGCAGTATTTT; J: TRBJ2-3; size: NA; D: NA; V: TRBV7-9; length: 19
CDR3: CASSLLAGPYNEQFF; DNA: TGTGCCAGCTCACTACTAGCGGGACCTTACAATGAGCAGTTCTTC; J: TRBJ2-1; size: few; D: TRBD2; V: TRBV18; length: 15
CDR3: CASSQGRGFGELFF; DNA: TGTGCCAGCAGCCAAGGGAGGGGATTCGGGGAGCTGTTTTTT; J: TRBJ2-2; size: NA; D: NA; V: TRBV3-1/TRBV3-2; length: 14
CDR3: CASSENRGDEKLFF; DNA: TGTGCCAGCAGTGAAAACAGGGGCGACGAAAAACTGTTTTTT; J: TRBJ1-4; size: NA; D: TRBD1; V: TRBV2; length: 14
CDR3: CASSSPRQGPDEQYF; DNA: TGTGCCAGCAGCTCCCCCCGACAGGGTCCGGACGAGCAGTACTTC; J: TRBJ2-7; size: NA; D: TRBD1; V: TRBV5-4; length: 15
CDR3: CASSLRLAGGLYEQYF; DNA: TGTGCCAGCAGCTTGAGGCTAGCGGGAGGCCTCTACGAGCAGTACTTC; J: TRBJ2-7; size: NA; D: TRBD2; V: TRBV11-2; length: 16